The rows below give T cell receptor beta chains drawn from one sample of a study. Each CDR3 protein gets one entry after TCRdb re-called the RT-PCR reads with MiXCR. The sample consists of about 680,000 distinct CDR3 sequences, approximately 15% of them appearing once. The sequenced sample consisted of memory CD4+ T cells from blood. The receptors were sampled from a female donor in good health, serving as a healthy control. Both conserved end residues are part of each CDR3.

v_gene	len	CDR3aa
TRBV5-1	14	CASREGPGVDTQYF
TRBV5-8	15	CASSWDDRSYNEQFF
TRBV29-1	14	CSVGGEGTGAEAFF
TRBV11-2	14	CASSYTGTLYEQYF
TRBV6-2/TRBV6-3	12	CASNPGQYGYTF
TRBV6-5	15	CASSLGVWSYNEQFF
TRBV18	15	CASSPAASGANVLTF
TRBV28	14	CASTSRDRGNTIYF
TRBV5-6	15	CASSLVQGGGYGYTF
TRBV29-1	14	CSVAEGSGANVLTF
TRBV5-1	13	CASSLSTDSPLHF
TRBV7-9	15	CASSLTTGGPNEQFF
TRBV4-1	15	CASSLSGGNQETQYF
TRBV27	12	CASSLLGYGYTF
TRBV6-5	16	CASSYLSQSSYNEQFF
TRBV12-3/TRBV12-4	15	CASARKGSSGNTIYF
TRBV6-6	13	CASRTPFGSKQFF